The clone carrying this TCR beta chain was found many times. Its antigen remains unknown. Each CDR3 protein gets one entry after TCRdb re-called the 5' RACE reads with MiXCR. This repertoire shows hundreds of thousands of distinct CDR3 sequences, 8% to 10% found once; its top ten account for more than 4.5%. J gave up 4 bases and V 5 bases, and 13 bases lay outside the gene matches. The CDR3 is made up of 17 amino acids. The germline V gene has CDR1 MNHNS and CDR2 SASEGT. This entry comes from a study of CD8 T cells in ankylosing spondylitis. Findings and limits, study-wide: What appeared characteristic of ankylosing spondylitis blood was a TCR beta motif of several highly homologous variants. Researchers reportedly found disease-linked clones significantly enriched in matched ankylosing spondylitis synovial fluid.

The chain combines TRBV6-1 with TRBJ1-5, with 8 positions matching TRBD1. The clonotype was recovered from a female donor with ankylosing spondylitis or in good health (not recorded which). The sequencing sample was made of blood, either unsorted or a sorted T cell fraction (not recorded which). This chain's CDR3 is CASSTNQDRAGNQPQHF. CDR3 DNA sequence: TGTGCCAGCAGTACCAACCAGGACAGGGCGGGAAATCAGCCCCAGCATTTT.